This T cell receptor (beta chain) was recovered during a study of response to subunit inactivated influenza vaccine. TCRdb recomputed calls from the RT-PCR reads with MiXCR, one row per CDR3 protein. This sample has approximately 730,000 distinct CDR3 sequences; approximately 15% occur once, and the top ten carry around 6.5%. The table lists this clonotype with many counts. What it binds is not known. Germline V gene sequence: CDR1 LGHDT, CDR2 YNNKEL (reference sequence). With 8 bases removed from V and 13 bases from J, the gap between germline ends came to 17 bases. The CDR3 has 12 residues. Findings of the study overall: That few new T cells are recruited by each seasonal influenza vaccination was the authors' suggestion.

This sequence was found in a man aged 45-60 years who received an inactivated influenza vaccine. V is TRBV3-1 and J is TRBJ1-4; a weak D match, TRBD1 (5 bases). The sequencing used PBMCs from blood, collected 14 days before vaccination. The CDR3 coding sequence is TGTGCCAGCGGCGGGGGTCGTGGGACACTGTTTTTT. Amino acids: CASGGGRGTLFF.